This T cell receptor (beta chain) was recorded in a study of molecular identifiers for immune sequencing clone quantification. Looking at the study overall: Replicates involved a five-way split of RNA from around 20,000 or 99,000 naive CD8 cells, with sequencing of four.

This clonotype was seen at least ten times. Its target is not known. Study-wide findings and caveats: It was shown that clones above 20 RNA copies held over 98% of effector molecules, but under 1% in naive cells.

One entry per CDR3 protein, called by TCRdb with MiXCR from the PCR reads. The data hold just over 95,000 distinct CDR3 sequences, with less than 25% observed a single time. The CDR3 consists of 17 residues. Per the germline V gene, CDR1 is SGHRS and CDR2 is YFSETQ. Trimming stripped 1 base from V and 5 bases from J, with 18 bases between. The chain carries TRBV5-1 and TRBJ1-4; D is unresolved. The sequence derives from a human donor in good health. Some libraries in this study had Jurkat cell RNA spiked in. Sequenced sample: naive CD8+ T cells from blood, with Jurkat cell RNA spiked in. The subset: FACS-sorted CD8+CD4-CCR7+CD45RA+ naive T cells. The CDR3 is CASSLLLRGTENEKLFF. CDR3 bases: TGCGCCAGCAGCTTGCTTTTGCGGGGTACCGAGAATGAAAAACTGTTTTTT.